A single T cell receptor beta chain is shown here with its context. This sample was included in a study of T cell changes during pregnancy in multiple sclerosis. Generated by immunoSEQ multiplex PCR, the TCRdb table keeps only in-frame clones and is missing some. The sample lists tens of thousands of clones, around 94% occurring once. V shed 4 bases, J shed 6 bases, and the junction held 7 bases outside the gene matches. The CDR3 totals 14 residues. Per the germline V gene, CDR1 is MNHNS and CDR2 is SASEGT. The material sequenced was CD8+ T cells from peripheral blood mononuclear cells, taken in the third trimester of pregnancy. The chain links TRBV6-1 to TRBJ1-1; TRBD1 matches at 8 bases. The receptor was isolated from a female donor in good health, enrolled as a control in a pregnancy study. The DNA of the CDR3 is TGTGCCAGCAGTGCGACCACAGGGGGTCCTGAAGCTTTCTTT. Its translation is CASSATTGGPEAFF.